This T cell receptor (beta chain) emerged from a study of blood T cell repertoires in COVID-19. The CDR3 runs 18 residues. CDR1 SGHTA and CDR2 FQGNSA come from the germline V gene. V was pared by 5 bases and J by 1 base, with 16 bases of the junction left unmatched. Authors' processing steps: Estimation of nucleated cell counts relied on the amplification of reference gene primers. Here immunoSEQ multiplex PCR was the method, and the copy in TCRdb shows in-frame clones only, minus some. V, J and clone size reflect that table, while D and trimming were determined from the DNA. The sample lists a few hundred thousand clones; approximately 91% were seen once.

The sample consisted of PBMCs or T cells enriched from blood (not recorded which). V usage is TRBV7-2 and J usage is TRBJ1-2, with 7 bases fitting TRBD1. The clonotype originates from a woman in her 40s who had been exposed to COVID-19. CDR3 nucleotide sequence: TGTGCCAGCAGCCCCACGGCACCCGGGACAGCCAATAACTATGGCTACACCTTC. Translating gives CASSPTAPGTANNYGYTF.